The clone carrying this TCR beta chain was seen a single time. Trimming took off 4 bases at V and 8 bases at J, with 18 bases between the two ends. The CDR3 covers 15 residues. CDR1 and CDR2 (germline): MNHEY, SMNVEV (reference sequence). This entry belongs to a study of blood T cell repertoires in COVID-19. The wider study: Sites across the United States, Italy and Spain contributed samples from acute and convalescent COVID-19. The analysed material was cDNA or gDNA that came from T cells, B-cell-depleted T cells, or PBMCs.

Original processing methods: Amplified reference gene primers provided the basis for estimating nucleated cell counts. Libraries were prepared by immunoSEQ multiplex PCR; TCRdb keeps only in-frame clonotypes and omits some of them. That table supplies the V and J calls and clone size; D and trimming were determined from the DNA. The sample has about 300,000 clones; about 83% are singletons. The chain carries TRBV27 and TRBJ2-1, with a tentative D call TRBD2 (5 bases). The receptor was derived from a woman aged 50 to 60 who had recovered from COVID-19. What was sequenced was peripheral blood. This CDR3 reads CASSSLVRAGDEQFF. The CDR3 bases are TGTGCCAGCAGTTCCCTCGTCCGGGCGGGTGATGAGCAGTTCTTC.